The rows below give T cell receptor beta chains drawn from one sample of a study of blood T cell repertoires in COVID-19. Assay: immunoSEQ multiplex PCR; the TCRdb copy retains only in-frame clones and omits some. Of 250,000 to 350,000 clones listed, nearly 90% are singletons. The sample taken for sequencing was PBMCs or T cells enriched from blood (not recorded which). These receptors were collected from a woman between 18 and 30 years old with acute COVID-19. CDR3s include the opening cysteine and the closing phenylalanine or tryptophan. A D gene is named only where the DNA matches it firmly. Rows may omit the clone size; those that give it use once, few, many or a size class.

size	V	length	D	J	DNA	CDR3
NA	TRBV7-3	16	NA	TRBJ2-2	TGTGCCAGCAGCCGAGGAGGAGTAGCGAACACCGGGGAGCTGTTTTTT	CASSRGGVANTGELFF
NA	TRBV3-1/TRBV3-2	15	TRBD1	TRBJ1-1	TGTGCCAGCAGCCTCCCGGACAGGGGTGGCGGGGAAGCTTTCTTT	CASSLPDRGGGEAFF
NA	TRBV14	17	NA	TRBJ1-4	TGTGCCAGCAGCCAAGAAGGAAGGAGAGGGCCGGAAGAAAAACTGTTTTTT	CASSQEGRRGPEEKLFF
NA	TRBV27	14	NA	TRBJ1-2	TGTGCCAGCAGTTTATCCCCGGTCGACTATGGCTACACCTTC	CASSLSPVDYGYTF
NA	TRBV7-7	15	NA	TRBJ2-1	TGTGCTAGCAGCTTTGGGCCCGACGAGTACAATGAGCAGTTCTTC	CASSFGPDEYNEQFF
NA	TRBV10-3	13	NA	TRBJ1-1	TGTGCCATCAGTGAGGCAGGGAGGACTGAAGCTTTCTTT	CAISEAGRTEAFF
NA	TRBV27	17	NA	TRBJ2-1	TGTGCCAGCAGTTTGTTATGGGGCGGAAGCTCCTACAATGAGCAGTTCTTC	CASSLLWGGSSYNEQFF
NA	TRBV19	16	NA	TRBJ1-5	TGTGCCAGTAGTATAGTTGGGGGCGAGGTCAATCAGCCCCAGCATTTT	CASSIVGGEVNQPQHF
once	TRBV28	16	NA	TRBJ1-3	TGTGCCAGCAGTTTATTCTCGGATCAGGCTGGAAACACCATATATTTT	CASSLFSDQAGNTIYF
NA	TRBV29-1	12	TRBD1	TRBJ1-3	TGCAGCGTCCACGGACAGGGAGACACCATATATTTT	CSVHGQGDTIYF
NA	TRBV5-1	13	NA	TRBJ1-5	TGCGCCAGCAGCGACGACACCTTCCAGCCCCAGCATTTT	CASSDDTFQPQHF
NA	TRBV28	12	NA	TRBJ1-3	TGTGCCAGCAGGGACAGTGGAAACACCATATATTTT	CASRDSGNTIYF
NA	TRBV28	17	NA	TRBJ2-4	TGTGCCAGCAGTTTAGGGGGGACGGGTCAATCCGAAGGCATTCAGTACTTC	CASSLGGTGQSEGIQYF
NA	TRBV2	12	NA	TRBJ2-2	TGTGCCAGCAGTGTGAGCGTCCTGGAGCTGTTTTTT	CASSVSVLELFF
NA	TRBV19	13	NA	TRBJ1-1	TGTGCCAGTAGTATGAGGTTAAACACTGAAGCTTTCTTT	CASSMRLNTEAFF
NA	TRBV10-3	18	TRBD2	TRBJ2-3	TGTGCCATCAGTGGATTAGCGGGACCGCACCATAGCACAGATACGCAGTATTTT	CAISGLAGPHHSTDTQYF
NA	TRBV2	13	TRBD1	TRBJ1-4	TGTGCCATTTCAGGGACAGGGAGAGAAAAACTGTTTTTT	CAISGTGREKLFF
once	TRBV28	15	NA	TRBJ1-3	TGTGCCAGCAGTTTTGGAGCCCTCTCTGGAAACACCATATATTTT	CASSFGALSGNTIYF
NA	TRBV6-5	12	NA	TRBJ2-5	TGTGCCACGCAGAGGACACCCGAGACCCAGTACTTC	CATQRTPETQYF
NA	TRBV2	15	NA	TRBJ2-3	TGTGCCAGCAGCCCTACTACGGAGATTGCAGATACGCAGTATTTT	CASSPTTEIADTQYF
once	TRBV7-9	13	NA	TRBJ1-1	TGTGCCAGCAGCTTAGCGACGGGTGTAAAGGCTTTCTTT	CASSLATGVKAFF
NA	TRBV28	15	NA	TRBJ2-7	TGTGCCAGCAGCCTGACTAGTTCCACGGACTACGAGCAGTACTTC	CASSLTSSTDYEQYF
NA	TRBV5-6	14	NA	TRBJ1-1	TGTGCCAGCAGCTTGGCCCAGGTCAACACTGAAGCTTTCTTT	CASSLAQVNTEAFF
NA	TRBV7-9	16	TRBD1	TRBJ1-4	TGTGCCAGCAGAAAGACCGCCGGGACAGATAATGAAAAACTGTTTTTT	CASRKTAGTDNEKLFF
NA	TRBV9	13	NA	TRBJ1-2	TGTGCCAGCAGCGTAGCGGGTCCTGTGGGCTACACCTTC	CASSVAGPVGYTF
NA	TRBV7-9	14	TRBD1	TRBJ2-1	TGTGCCAGCAGCCGACAGGGGGCCTACAATGAGCAGTTCTTC	CASSRQGAYNEQFF
few	TRBV9	17	TRBD1	TRBJ2-1	TGTGCCAGCAGCGTCGGGACAGGGGGTATTCCTTACAATGAGCAGTTCTTC	CASSVGTGGIPYNEQFF
NA	TRBV9	16	TRBD1	TRBJ2-5	TGTGCCAGCAGCGTGCGACCCGGGACAGGGAGGGAGACCCAGTACTTC	CASSVRPGTGRETQYF
NA	TRBV29-1	13	NA	TRBJ2-5	TGCAGCGGCGTGAGGAGGGCTACCGAGACCCAGTACTTC	CSGVRRATETQYF
few	TRBV28	12	TRBD1	TRBJ2-4	TGTGCCAGCAGTTTAGGGACAGGGGCCCAGTACTTC	CASSLGTGAQYF
NA	TRBV13	13	NA	TRBJ2-3	TGTGCCAGCCGAGCGGGTGTCACAGATACGCAGTATTTT	CASRAGVTDTQYF
NA	TRBV6-1	16	TRBD2	TRBJ2-7	TGTGCCAGCAGTGGCGGGGGAGCGGGAGAGGAATACGAGCAGTACTTC	CASSGGGAGEEYEQYF
NA	TRBV4-1	16	NA	TRBJ1-5	TGCGCCAGCAGCCAAGATCCCCAGGGCGGCAATCAGCCCCAGCATTTT	CASSQDPQGGNQPQHF
NA	TRBV9	17	NA	TRBJ1-1	TGTGCCAGCGGGAGACAGGCAAGGGGGGGAGTGAACACTGAAGCTTTCTTT	CASGRQARGGVNTEAFF
NA	TRBV19	14	NA	TRBJ2-5	TGTGCCAGTAGTATAGCGGGAGTTTTAAAGACCCAGTACTTC	CASSIAGVLKTQYF
once	TRBV6-5	15	NA	TRBJ2-1	TGTGCCAGCAGTTACTCCCGGACAGCCAACAATGAGCAGTTCTTC	CASSYSRTANNEQFF
NA	TRBV6-1	14	NA	TRBJ2-2	TGTGCCAGCAGTGAAGCGCGGTTCACCGGGGAGCTGTTTTTT	CASSEARFTGELFF
NA	TRBV6-5	16	TRBD1	TRBJ2-7	TGTGCCAGCAGTTACGGATTAACAGGGGGAGCCTACGAGCAGTACTTC	CASSYGLTGGAYEQYF
NA	TRBV7-9	15	NA	TRBJ2-1	TGTGCCAGCACCAGGGGGCTAGCGGAGAACAATGAGCAGTTCTTC	CASTRGLAENNEQFF
NA	TRBV14	14	NA	TRBJ1-6	TGTGCCAGCAGGCCCGGGAGCTGGGACTCACCCCTCCACTTT	CASRPGSWDSPLHF
NA	TRBV7-2	14	TRBD1	TRBJ2-3	TGTGCCAGCAGCATTGGGACAGTCACAGATACGCAGTATTTT	CASSIGTVTDTQYF
NA	TRBV28	15	TRBD1	TRBJ1-2	TGTGCCAGCAGTCCATGGACAGGGTGGGACTATGGCTACACCTTC	CASSPWTGWDYGYTF
once	TRBV29-1	12	NA	TRBJ2-1	TGCAGCGATACACTAGCCTACAATGAGCAGTTCTTC	CSDTLAYNEQFF
NA	TRBV18	16	TRBD1	TRBJ1-1	TGTGCCAGCTCACTAAGGACAGGCCCCGTGAACACTGAAGCTTTCTTT	CASSLRTGPVNTEAFF
once	TRBV19	13	NA	TRBJ1-5	TGTGCCAGTAGGGGGGGGGTAAATCAGCCCCAGCATTTT	CASRGGVNQPQHF
NA	TRBV18	16	TRBD1	TRBJ1-3	TGTGCCAGCTCACGAGCCTTGGACAGGGGTGGAAACACCATATATTTT	CASSRALDRGGNTIYF